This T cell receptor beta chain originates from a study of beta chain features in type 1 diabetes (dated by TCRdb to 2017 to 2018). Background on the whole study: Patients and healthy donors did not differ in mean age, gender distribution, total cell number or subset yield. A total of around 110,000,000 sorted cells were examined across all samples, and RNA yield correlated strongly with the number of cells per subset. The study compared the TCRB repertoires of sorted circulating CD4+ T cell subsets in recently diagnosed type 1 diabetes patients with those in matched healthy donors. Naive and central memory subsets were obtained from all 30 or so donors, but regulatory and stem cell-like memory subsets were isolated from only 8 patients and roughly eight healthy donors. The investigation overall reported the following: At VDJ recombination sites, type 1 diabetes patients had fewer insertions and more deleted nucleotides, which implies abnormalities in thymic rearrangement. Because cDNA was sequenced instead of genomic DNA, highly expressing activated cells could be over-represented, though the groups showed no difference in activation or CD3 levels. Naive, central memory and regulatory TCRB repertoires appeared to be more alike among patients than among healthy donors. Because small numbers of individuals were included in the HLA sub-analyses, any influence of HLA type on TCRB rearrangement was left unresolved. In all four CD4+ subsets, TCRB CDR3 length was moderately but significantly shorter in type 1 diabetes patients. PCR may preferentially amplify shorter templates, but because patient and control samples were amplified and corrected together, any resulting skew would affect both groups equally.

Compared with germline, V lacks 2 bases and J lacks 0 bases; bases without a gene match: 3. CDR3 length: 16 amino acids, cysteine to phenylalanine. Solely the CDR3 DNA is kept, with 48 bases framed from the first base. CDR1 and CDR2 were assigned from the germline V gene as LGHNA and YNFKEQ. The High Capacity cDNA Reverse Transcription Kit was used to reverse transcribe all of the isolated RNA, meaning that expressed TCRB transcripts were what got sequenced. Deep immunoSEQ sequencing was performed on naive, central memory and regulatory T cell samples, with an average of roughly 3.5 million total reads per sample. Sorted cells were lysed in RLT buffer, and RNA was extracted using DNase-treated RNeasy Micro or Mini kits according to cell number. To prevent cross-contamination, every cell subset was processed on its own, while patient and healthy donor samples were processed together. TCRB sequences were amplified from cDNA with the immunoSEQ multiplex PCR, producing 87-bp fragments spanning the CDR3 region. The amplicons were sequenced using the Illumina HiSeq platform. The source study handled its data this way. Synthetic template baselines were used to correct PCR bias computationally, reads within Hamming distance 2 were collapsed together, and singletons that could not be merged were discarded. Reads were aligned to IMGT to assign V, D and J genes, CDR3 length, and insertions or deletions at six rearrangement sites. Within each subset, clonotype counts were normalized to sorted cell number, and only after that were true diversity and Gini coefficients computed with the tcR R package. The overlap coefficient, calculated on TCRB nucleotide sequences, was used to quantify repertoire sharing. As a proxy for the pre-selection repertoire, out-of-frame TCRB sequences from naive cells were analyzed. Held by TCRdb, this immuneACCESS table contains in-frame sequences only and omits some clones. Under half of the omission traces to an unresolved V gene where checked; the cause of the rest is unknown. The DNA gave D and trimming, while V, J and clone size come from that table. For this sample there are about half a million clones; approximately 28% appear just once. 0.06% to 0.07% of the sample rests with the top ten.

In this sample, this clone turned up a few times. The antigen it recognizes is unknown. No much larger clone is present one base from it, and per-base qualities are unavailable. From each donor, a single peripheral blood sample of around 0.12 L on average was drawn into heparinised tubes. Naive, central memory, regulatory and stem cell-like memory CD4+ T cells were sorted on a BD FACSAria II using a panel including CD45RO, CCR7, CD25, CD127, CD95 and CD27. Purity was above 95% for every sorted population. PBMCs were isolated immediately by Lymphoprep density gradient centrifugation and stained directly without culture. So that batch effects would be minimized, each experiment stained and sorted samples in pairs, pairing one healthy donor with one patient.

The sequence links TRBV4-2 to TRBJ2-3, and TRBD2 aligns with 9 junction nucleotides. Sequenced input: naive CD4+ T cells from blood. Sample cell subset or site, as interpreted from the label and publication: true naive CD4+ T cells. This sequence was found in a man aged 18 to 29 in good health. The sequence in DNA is TGTGCCAGCAGCCAATTAGCGGGAGCGAGCACAGATACGCAGTATTTT. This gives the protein CASSQLAGASTDTQYF.